This TCR beta chain was obtained from a study of OX40 agonist ivuxolimab in advanced cancers. About the study: Every 2 weeks, patients got intravenous ivuxolimab at one of six dose levels (0.01-10 mg/kg).

The CDR3 is 13 residues long. Germline CDR1 is MNHEY and CDR2 is SMNVEV (reference sequence). V was cut by 0 bases and J by 3 bases, with 6 bases left in between. Findings and limits, study-wide: Relative to CD4+, CD8+ T cells held more expanded clones on average.

Some clones are missing from TCRdb's copy, which holds only in-frame ones; the method was immunoSEQ multiplex PCR. The sample has approximately 17,000 clones; 75% to 90% are singletons. Points on this clone: The antigen is undetermined.

The sequences come from CD4+ or CD8+ T cells sorted from blood, collected in a trial of the OX40 agonist ivuxolimab. This TCR was sampled from an adult with an advanced solid tumor such as melanoma, head and neck, liver or kidney cancer. This chain uses TRBV27 with TRBJ2-7; no definite D call. CDR3 coding DNA: TGTGCCAGCAGTTTATCGAGGTTCTACGAGCAGTACTTC. Residues: CASSLSRFYEQYF.